Detailed here is one T cell receptor beta chain. Its antigen remains unidentified. The data originate from a study of CD8+ T cells in alopecia areata. General observations from the study: Scalp clonality and expanded CD8+ clones among the top 100 were significantly decreased by tofacitinib. The treated group had a single nonresponder, limiting CD8+ expansion-response conclusions. While patients received tofacitinib, many expanded lesional clones remained present in scalp and blood.

The treatment here: oral pan-JAK inhibitor, 5-10 mg twice daily. TCR sequencing used cDNA made by reverse transcription of extracted RNA. TCRdb keeps only in-frame clones here, not all; method: immunoSEQ multiplex PCR. The profile shows about 180,000 clones, 51% of them singletons. The CDR3 totals 14 residues. Germline V CDR1 and CDR2: MRHNA, SNTAGT. The V and J ends lost 0 bases and 10 bases respectively, with 13 bases between them. The sequences come from CD8+ T cells sorted from blood, collected at roughly week 53, from a patient treated with tofacitinib. The TCR originated in a human donor with alopecia areata. The J gene is TRBJ2-1, the V gene TRBV6-4, with D possibly being TRBD2 (6 bases). The CDR3 spells CASSDSGEVREQFF. As DNA, the CDR3 is TGTGCCAGCAGTGACTCAGGGGAGGTGAGAGAGCAGTTCTTC.